The 4 T cell receptor beta chains below come from one sample, sequenced in a study of lymphopenia after photon versus proton radiotherapy. Sequenced by immunoSEQ multiplex PCR; TCRdb stores in-frame clones only, minus some. The profile shows 60,000 or so clones, around 90% of them singletons. The material sequenced was peripheral blood, taken from a patient treated with proton-based radiotherapy. The receptors come from a man at least 80 years old with esophageal cancer.

The chain couples TRBV29-1 to TRBJ2-4, with 16 bases that match TRBD2. Germline-derived CDR1 and CDR2 are SQVTM and ANQGSEA. With V trimmed by 4 bases and J by 8 bases, 5 bases remained unmatched. The CDR3 loop spans 15 amino acids. This chain's CDR3 is CSVAPGLAGGYIQYF. In DNA, the CDR3 is TGCAGCGTTGCTCCGGGACTAGCGGGAGGGTACATTCAGTACTTC.

The chain uses TRBV2 and TRBJ2-1; 10 bases are shared with TRBD2. The CDR3 loop spans 13 amino acids. CDR1 SNHLY and CDR2 FYNNEI come from the germline V gene. Trimming took 5 bases from V and 9 from J; bases not matched to a gene: 4. This chain's CDR3 is CASSLAGGFEQFF. The CDR3 DNA follows: TGTGCCAGCAGTTTAGCGGGAGGATTTGAGCAGTTCTTC.

The genes are TRBV7-2 and TRBJ1-1; no firm D call. The CDR3 is 13 amino acids. Germline V lookup: CDR1 SGHTA, CDR2 FQGNSA. V was shortened by 7 bases and J by 3 bases, with 12 bases between the two germline ends. CDR3 DNA: TGTGCCAGCACCGCGATGACTTACACTGAAGCTTTCTTT. This encodes CASTAMTYTEAFF.

The V and J genes are TRBV10-2 and TRBJ2-5, with D perhaps matching TRBD1 (5 bases). The last part of the DNA fits TRBJ2-7 better; the J call may be wrong. The CDR3 length is 14 residues. From germline, CDR1 is WSHSY and CDR2 SAAADI. The CDR3 coding sequence is TGCGCCAGCAGGTACGGACACCTATCCTACGAGCAGTACTTC. This translates into CASRYGHLSYEQYF.